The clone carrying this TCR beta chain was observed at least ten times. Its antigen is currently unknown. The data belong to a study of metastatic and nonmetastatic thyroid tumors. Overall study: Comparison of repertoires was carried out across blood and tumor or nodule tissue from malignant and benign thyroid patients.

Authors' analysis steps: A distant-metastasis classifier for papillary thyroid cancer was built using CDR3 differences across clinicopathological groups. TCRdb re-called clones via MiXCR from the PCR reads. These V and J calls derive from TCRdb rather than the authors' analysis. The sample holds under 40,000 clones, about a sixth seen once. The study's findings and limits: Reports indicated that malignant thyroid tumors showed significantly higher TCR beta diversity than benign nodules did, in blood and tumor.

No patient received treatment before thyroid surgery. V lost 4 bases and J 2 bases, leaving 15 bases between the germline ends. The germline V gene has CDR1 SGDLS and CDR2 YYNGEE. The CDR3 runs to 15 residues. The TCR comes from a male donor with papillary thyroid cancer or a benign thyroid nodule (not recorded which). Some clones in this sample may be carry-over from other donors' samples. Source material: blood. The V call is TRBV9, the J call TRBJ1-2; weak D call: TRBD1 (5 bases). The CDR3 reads CASSLGGEWNYGYTF. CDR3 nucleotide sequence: TGTGCCAGCAGCCTGGGGGGGGAATGGAACTATGGCTACACCTTC.